This T cell receptor (beta chain) was profiled in a study of OX40 agonist ivuxolimab in advanced cancers. Study results and caveats: Among T cells, CD8+ cells averaged more expanded clones than CD4+ cells.

The CDR3 runs 15 residues. CDR1 is SGHTA and CDR2 is FQGTGA in the germline V gene. V gave up 3 bases and J gave up 6 bases; unmatched junction bases: 7. Concerning this clone: What it binds is not known.

Libraries were prepared by immunoSEQ multiplex PCR; TCRdb keeps only in-frame clonotypes and omits some of them. The table shows fewer than 85,000 clones, with roughly 76% occurring only once. This sequence joins TRBV7-3 and TRBJ2-1; 8 positions agree with TRBD1. The TCR originated in an adult with an advanced solid tumor such as melanoma, head and neck, liver or kidney cancer. Sample: CD4+ or CD8+ T cells sorted from blood, taken in a trial of the OX40 agonist ivuxolimab. CDR3 loop: CASSFGQGALNEQFF. In DNA form, the CDR3 reads TGTGCCAGCAGCTTTGGACAGGGCGCCCTCAATGAGCAGTTCTTC.